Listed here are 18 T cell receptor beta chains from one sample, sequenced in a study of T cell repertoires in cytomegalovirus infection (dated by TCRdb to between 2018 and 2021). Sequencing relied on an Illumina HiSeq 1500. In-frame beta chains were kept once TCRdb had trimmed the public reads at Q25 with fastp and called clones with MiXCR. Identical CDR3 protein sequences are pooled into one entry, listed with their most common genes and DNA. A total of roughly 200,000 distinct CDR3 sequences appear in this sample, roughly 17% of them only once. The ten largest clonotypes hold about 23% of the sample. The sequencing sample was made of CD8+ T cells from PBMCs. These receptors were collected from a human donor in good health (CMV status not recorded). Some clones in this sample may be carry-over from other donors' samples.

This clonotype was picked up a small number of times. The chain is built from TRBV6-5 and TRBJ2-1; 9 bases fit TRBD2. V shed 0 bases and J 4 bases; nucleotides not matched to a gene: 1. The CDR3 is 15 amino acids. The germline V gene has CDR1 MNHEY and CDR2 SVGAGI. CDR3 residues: CASSYSAGGYNEQFF. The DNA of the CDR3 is TGTGCCAGCAGTTACTCGGCGGGGGGGTACAATGAGCAGTTCTTC.

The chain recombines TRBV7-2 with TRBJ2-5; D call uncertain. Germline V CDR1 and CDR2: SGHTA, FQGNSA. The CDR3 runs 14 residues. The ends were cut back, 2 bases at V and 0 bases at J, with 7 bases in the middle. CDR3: CASSLWDYQETQYF. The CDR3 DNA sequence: TGTGCCAGCAGCTTATGGGATTACCAAGAGACCCAGTACTTC.

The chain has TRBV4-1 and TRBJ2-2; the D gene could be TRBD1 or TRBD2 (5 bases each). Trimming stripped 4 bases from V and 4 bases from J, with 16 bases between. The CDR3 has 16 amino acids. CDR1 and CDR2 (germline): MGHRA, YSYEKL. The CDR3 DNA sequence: TGCGCCAGCAGCCGGGACGGAACCCTAGGCACCGGGGAGCTGTTTTTT. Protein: CASSRDGTLGTGELFF.

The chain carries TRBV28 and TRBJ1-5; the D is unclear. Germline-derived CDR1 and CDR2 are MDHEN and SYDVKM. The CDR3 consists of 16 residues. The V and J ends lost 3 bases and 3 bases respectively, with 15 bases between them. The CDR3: CASSFEGARANQPQHF. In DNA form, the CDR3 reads TGTGCCAGCAGTTTCGAAGGAGCGCGTGCCAATCAGCCCCAGCATTTT.

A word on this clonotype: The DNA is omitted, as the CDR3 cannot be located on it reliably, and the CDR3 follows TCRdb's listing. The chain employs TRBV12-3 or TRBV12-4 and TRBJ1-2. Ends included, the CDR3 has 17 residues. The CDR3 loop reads CASSSSDRGGLIYGYTF.

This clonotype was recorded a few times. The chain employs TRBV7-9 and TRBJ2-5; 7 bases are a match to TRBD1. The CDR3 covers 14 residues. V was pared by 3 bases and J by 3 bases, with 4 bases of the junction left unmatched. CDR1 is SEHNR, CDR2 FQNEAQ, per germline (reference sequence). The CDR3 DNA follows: TGTGCCAGCAGCTTCCAGGACAGGAAAGAGACCCAGTACTTC. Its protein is CASSFQDRKETQYF.

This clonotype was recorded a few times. Here the CDR3 reads CASSSSDRLIYEQYF. The CDR3, as DNA: TGTGCCAGCAGCTCAAGCGACAGACTAATTTACGAGCAGTACTTC. The V call is TRBV7-2, the J call TRBJ2-7; D could derive from TRBD1 or TRBD2 (5 bases each). The V gene lost 4 bases and the J gene lost 4 bases, with 17 bases spanning the gap. CDR1 SGHTA and CDR2 FQGNSA come from the germline V gene. CDR3 length equals 15 residues. Drawing the rest from reference TRBV7-2 and TRBJ2-7, the complete variable domain is GAGVSQSPSNKVTEKGKDVELRCDPISGHTALYWYRQSLGQGLEFLIYFQGNSAPDKSGLPSDRFSAERTGGSVSTLTIQRTQQEDSAVYLCASSSSDRLIYEQYFGPGTRLTVT.

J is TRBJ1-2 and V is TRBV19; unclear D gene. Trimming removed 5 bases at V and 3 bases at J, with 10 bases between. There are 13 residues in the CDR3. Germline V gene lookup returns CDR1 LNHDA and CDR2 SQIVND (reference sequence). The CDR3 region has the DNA TGTGCCAGTAGTCACCAAGGACACTATGGCTACACCTTC. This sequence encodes CASSHQGHYGYTF.

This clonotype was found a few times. The CDR3 nucleotides are TGTGCCAGCAGCCCGGAGGGGGGAAGCTACGAGCAGTACTTC. Protein product: CASSPEGGSYEQYF. This sequence joins TRBV11-3 and TRBJ2-7; either TRBD1 or TRBD2 may fit D (6 bases each). Germline CDR1 is SGHNT and CDR2 is YENEEA. Trimming stripped 5 bases from V and 3 bases from J, with 14 bases between. This CDR3 comprises 14 residues. The whole variable domain, remainder taken from reference TRBV11-3 and TRBJ2-7, is EAGVVQSPRYKIIEKKQPVAFWCNPISGHNTLYWYLQNLGQGPELLIRYENEEAVDDSQLPKDRFSAERLKGVDSTLKIQPAELGDSAVYLCASSPEGGSYEQYFGPGTRLTVT.

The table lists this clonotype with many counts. The CDR3, as DNA: TGTGCCAGCAGTGACAGTTCCTACGAGCAGTACTTC. Translated, it gives CASSDSSYEQYF. This rearrangement joins TRBV7-6 to TRBJ2-7, with D perhaps TRBD1 (5 bases). Germline V gene lookup returns CDR1 SGHVS and CDR2 FNYEAQ. The CDR3 has 12 residues. Between the trimmed V and J ends, which lost 6 bases and 1 base, there was a span of 7 bases.

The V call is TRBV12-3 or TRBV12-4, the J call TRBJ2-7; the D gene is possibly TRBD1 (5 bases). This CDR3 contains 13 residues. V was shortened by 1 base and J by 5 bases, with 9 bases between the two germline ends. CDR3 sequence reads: CASSLGMTDEQYF. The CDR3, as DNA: TGTGCCAGCAGTTTAGGGATGACAGACGAGCAGTACTTC.

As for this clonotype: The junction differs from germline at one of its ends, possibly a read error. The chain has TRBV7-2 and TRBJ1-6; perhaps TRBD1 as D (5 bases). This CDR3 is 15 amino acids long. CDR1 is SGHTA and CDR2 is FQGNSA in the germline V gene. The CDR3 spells CASSKTAFYNPPLHF. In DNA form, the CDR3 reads TGTGCCAGCAGCAAGACAGCTTTCTATAATCCACCCCTCCACTTT.

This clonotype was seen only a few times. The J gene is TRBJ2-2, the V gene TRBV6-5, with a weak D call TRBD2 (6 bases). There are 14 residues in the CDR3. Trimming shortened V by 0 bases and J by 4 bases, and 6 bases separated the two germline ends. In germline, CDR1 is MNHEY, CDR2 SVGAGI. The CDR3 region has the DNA TGTGCCAGCAGTTACTCGGGGGGCACCGGGGAGCTGTTTTTT. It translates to CASSYSGGTGELFF.

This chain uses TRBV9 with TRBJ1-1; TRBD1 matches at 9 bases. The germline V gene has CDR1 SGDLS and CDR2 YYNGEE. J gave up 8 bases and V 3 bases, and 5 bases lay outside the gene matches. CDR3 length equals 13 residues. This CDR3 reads CASSDGTGREAFF. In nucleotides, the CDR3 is TGTGCCAGCAGCGACGGGACAGGGCGGGAAGCTTTCTTT.

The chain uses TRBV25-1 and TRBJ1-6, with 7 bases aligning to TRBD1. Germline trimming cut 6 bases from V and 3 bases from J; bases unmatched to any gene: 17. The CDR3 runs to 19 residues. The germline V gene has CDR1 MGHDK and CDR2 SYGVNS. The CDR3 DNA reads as TGTGCCAGCAGCCTAATGGGCCCTACAGGGGCTGACTATAATTCACCCCTCCACTTT. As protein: CASSLMGPTGADYNSPLHF.

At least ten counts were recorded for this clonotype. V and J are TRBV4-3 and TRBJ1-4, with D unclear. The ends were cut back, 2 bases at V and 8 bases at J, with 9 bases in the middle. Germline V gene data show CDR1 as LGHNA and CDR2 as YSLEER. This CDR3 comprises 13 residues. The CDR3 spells CASSQPQDEKLFF. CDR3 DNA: TGCGCCAGCAGCCAACCTCAAGACGAAAAACTGTTTTTT.

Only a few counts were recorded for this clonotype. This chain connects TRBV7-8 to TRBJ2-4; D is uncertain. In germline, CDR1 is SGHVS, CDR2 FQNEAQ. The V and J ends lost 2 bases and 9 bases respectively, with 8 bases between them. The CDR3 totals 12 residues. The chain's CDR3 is CASSLMGSIQYF. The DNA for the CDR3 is TGTGCCAGCAGCTTAATGGGAAGCATTCAGTACTTC.

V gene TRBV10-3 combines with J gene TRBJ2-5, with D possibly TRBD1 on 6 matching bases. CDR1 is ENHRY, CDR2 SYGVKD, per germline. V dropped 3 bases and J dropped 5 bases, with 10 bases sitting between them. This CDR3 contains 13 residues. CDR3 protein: CAISDTGLETQYF. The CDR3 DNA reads TGTGCCATCAGTGACACAGGGTTGGAGACCCAGTACTTC.